The present T cell receptor (beta chain) was sequenced within a study of blood T cell repertoires in COVID-19. Study information: Sources were T cells, B-cell-depleted T cells, or PBMCs; the material itself was cDNA or gDNA.

The CDR3 has 13 residues. Germline loops: CDR1 MGHRA, CDR2 YSYEKL. V was clipped by 4 bases and J by 6 bases, with 13 bases between them. Study processing details: For nucleated cells, counts were estimated from reference gene primer amplification. Here immunoSEQ multiplex PCR was the method, and the copy in TCRdb shows in-frame clones only, minus some. V and J calls and clone size are copied from that table; D and trimming were computed from the DNA. The sample lists some 74,000 clones; approximately 80% were seen once. The J gene is TRBJ2-7, the V gene TRBV4-1; possibly TRBD1 for D (6 bases). The sequence was collected from a woman of 80 years or more with active or convalescent COVID-19. Material for sequencing was peripheral blood. The CDR3 nucleotides are TGCGCCAGCAGCCTACGGGACAACCTCGAGCAGTACTTC. It is translated as CASSLRDNLEQYF.